This is a list of T cell receptor beta chains from one sample in a study of T-cell reconstitution after alpha-beta-depleted transplantation in children. TCRdb recomputed calls from the PCR reads with MiXCR, one row per CDR3 protein. The sample includes 250,000 to 300,000 distinct CDR3 sequences, just over 7.5% seen only once; the top ten take about 8.2%. The sample in question was peripheral blood, obtained 360 days after TCRalphabeta/CD19-depleted stem cell transplant. These receptors were collected from a female patient between 2 and 15 years old who had a stem cell transplant for Fanconi anemia, so the T cells may come from the graft donor. Both conserved end residues are part of each CDR3. The D gene is left open where the match is weak. A row's size may be missing; if present it is once, few, many or a size class.

-	TRBV12-3/TRBV12-4	TRBJ1-5	many	TGTGCCAGCAGTGGGTCCAATCAGCCCCAGCATTTT	CASSGSNQPQHF
-	TRBV5-1	TRBJ2-2	many	TGCGCCAGCAGCTCCCACGGGAACACCGGGGAGCTGTTTTTT	CASSSHGNTGELFF
-	TRBV3-1	TRBJ1-4	-	TGTGCCAGCAGCCAAGATGGTTCCCCGGACGTAAAACTGTTTTTT	CASSQDGSPDVKLFF
-	TRBV10-2	TRBJ2-3	many	TGCGCCAGCAGTTATCCCAATCACGGGGATACGCAGTATTTT	CASSYPNHGDTQYF
-	TRBV12-3/TRBV12-4	TRBJ2-2	many	TGTGCCAGCAGCATGAGGGGGGGCGGGGAGCTGTTTTTT	CASSMRGGGELFF
TRBD2	TRBV28	TRBJ2-1	many	TGTGCCAGCAGTTTCGGCGGGAGGGCCCACAATGAGCAGTTCTTC	CASSFGGRAHNEQFF
-	TRBV7-2	TRBJ1-1	few	TGTGCCAGCAGCTGGGAGGGGCGGATCACTGAAGCTTTCTTT	CASSWEGRITEAFF
-	TRBV2	TRBJ2-4	few	TGTGCCAGCAAGGATGCAGGGTCAAACATTCAGTACTTC	CASKDAGSNIQYF
-	TRBV18	TRBJ2-4	few	TGTGCCAGCTCACCACAGGGTGGAAACATTCAGTACTTC	CASSPQGGNIQYF
TRBD1	TRBV10-2	TRBJ1-6	many	TGCGCCAGCAGTGACGTAGACAGGGGCTCACCCCTCCACTTT	CASSDVDRGSPLHF
-	TRBV6-2/TRBV6-3	TRBJ2-7	-	TGTGCCAGCAGTTGGTCCGGTGCGCGGAACCGGTACTTC	CASSWSGARNRYF
-	TRBV4-2	TRBJ2-3	many	TGTGCCAGCAGCCAAGATGGGCGAAAAGGGGGGGCGGGTAGGAATACGCAGTATTTT	CASSQDGRKGGAGRNTQYF
-	TRBV11-2	TRBJ1-1	-	TGTGCCAGCAGCGGATCGGGACGGTTGAACACTGAAGCTTTCTTT	CASSGSGRLNTEAFF
-	TRBV6-6	TRBJ1-2	many	TGTGCCTCCCTTTGGCAGGTCGGATATGGCTACACCTTC	CASLWQVGYGYTF
TRBD2	TRBV7-9	TRBJ2-1	many	TGTGCCAGCAGCCTAAGGGCGGGGGGTACCTACAATGAGCAGTTCTTC	CASSLRAGGTYNEQFF
-	TRBV7-9	TRBJ2-7	-	TGTGCCAGCAGCTTAGCTGGAAGTCAGGCCTACGAGCAGTACTTC	CASSLAGSQAYEQYF
-	TRBV5-1	TRBJ2-6	many	TGCGCCAGCAGCTCAGCGAACTCTGGGGCCAACGTCCTGACTTTC	CASSSANSGANVLTF
-	TRBV7-9	TRBJ1-3	-	TGTGCCAGCAGCTTAAGTAAACCAGGGACCCCTGGAAACACCATATATTTT	CASSLSKPGTPGNTIYF
TRBD2	TRBV27	TRBJ2-1	-	TGTGCCAGCAGTTCCCCGGGACTAGCGGGGGATCTTCGGATATACAATGAGCAGTTCTTC	CASSSPGLAGDLRIYNEQFF
-	TRBV11-2	TRBJ1-2	few	TGTGCCAGCAGCGCCCCAGGTGGGACATTCTATGGCTACACCTTC	CASSAPGGTFYGYTF
TRBD2	TRBV5-1	TRBJ2-1	many	TGCGCCAGCAGCCCGGGACTAGCATCAGATGAGCAGTTCTTC	CASSPGLASDEQFF
TRBD2	TRBV3-1	TRBJ2-1	few	TGTGCCAGCAGCCAAGGTGCTAGCGGGGGCAAAAGATTCTACAATGAGCAGTTCTTC	CASSQGASGGKRFYNEQFF
-	TRBV7-2	TRBJ2-5	-	TGTGCCAGCAGCTTAGATCTACACCAAGAGACCCAGTACTTC	CASSLDLHQETQYF
-	TRBV20-1	TRBJ2-1	many	TGCAGTGCTAGAAGCCGAGCCTACAATGAGCAGTTCTTC	CSARSRAYNEQFF
-	TRBV18	TRBJ2-3	-	TGTGCCAGCTCCGAACGGTCCACAGATACGCAGTATTTT	CASSERSTDTQYF
-	TRBV5-5	TRBJ1-2	few	TGTGCCAGCAGCTTGTTGGCAGGGCCTGGCGGCTACACCTTC	CASSLLAGPGGYTF
-	TRBV7-9	TRBJ1-1	-	TGTGCCAGCAGCTTCTACAGGGAGAACACTGAAGCTTTCTTT	CASSFYRENTEAFF
-	TRBV7-2	TRBJ2-3	few	TGTGCCAGCAGCTTAGGGCCGGGGGGCCGAAGGACAGATACGCAGTATTTT	CASSLGPGGRRTDTQYF
TRBD1	TRBV12-5	TRBJ1-2	few	TGTGCTAGTGGTTTGGTACCCCTAACAGGGGGGTCCGGCTACACCTTC	CASGLVPLTGGSGYTF
TRBD2	TRBV6-5	TRBJ2-3	few	TGTGCCAGCAGGGGACTAGCGGGAGGTGGCACAGATACGCAGTATTTT	CASRGLAGGGTDTQYF
TRBD2	TRBV12-3/TRBV12-4	TRBJ2-7	many	TGTGCCAGCAGTTTTACGGCGGGGGGGCCCTCCGAGCAGTACTTC	CASSFTAGGPSEQYF
TRBD1	TRBV5-1	TRBJ2-7	few	TGCGCCAGCAGCTCACTGGGACAGGGAGGGCGATACGAGCAGTACTTC	CASSSLGQGGRYEQYF
TRBD1	TRBV7-2	TRBJ2-2	many	TGTGCCAGCACCCTTTTGGGACAGCGCAGACCTACCGGGGAGCTGTTTTTT	CASTLLGQRRPTGELFF
TRBD2	TRBV7-8	TRBJ2-7	many	TGTGCCAGCAGCGCTAGCGGGTACCCCTCCTACGAGCAGTACTTC	CASSASGYPSYEQYF
-	TRBV7-9	TRBJ2-5	many	TGTGCCAGCAGCCTCGGGACATCGGAGACCCAGTACTTC	CASSLGTSETQYF
-	TRBV5-1	TRBJ2-7	many	TGCGCCAGCAGCCAATTTTCTAAAGGAACCTCCTACGAGCAGTACTTC	CASSQFSKGTSYEQYF
-	TRBV20-1	TRBJ2-1	many	TGCAGTGCTAGGCGGGAAGCCTTC	CSARREAF
TRBD2	TRBV10-3	TRBJ2-1	many	TGTGCCATCAGTGAGTCGCTAGCGGGAGGCACCTACAATGAGCAGTTCTTC	CAISESLAGGTYNEQFF
TRBD2	TRBV6-2/TRBV6-3	TRBJ2-1	many	TGTGCCAGCAGTTTACCCGTCACTAGCGGGGGGGACCGTGAGCAGTTCTTC	CASSLPVTSGGDREQFF
-	TRBV2	TRBJ2-1	many	TGTGCCAGCAGTCAAACGGACCCTCGGTGGAATGAGCAGTTCTTC	CASSQTDPRWNEQFF
-	TRBV7-8	TRBJ1-5	few	TGTGCCAGCAGCTCCGACGGAAGATATCAGCCCCAGCATTTT	CASSSDGRYQPQHF
-	TRBV15	TRBJ1-2	few	TGTGCCACCAGCAGGACTCGCCCGGGACTCAACTATGGCTACACCTTC	CATSRTRPGLNYGYTF
TRBD1	TRBV12-3/TRBV12-4	TRBJ2-7	many	TGTGCCAGCAGCCAGGGACAGGACTACGAGCAGTACTTC	CASSQGQDYEQYF
-	TRBV5-6	TRBJ2-5	many	TGTGCCAGCAGCTTGGTAGGGGACCAAGAGACCCAGTACTTC	CASSLVGDQETQYF
TRBD1	TRBV10-3	TRBJ2-1	many	TGTGCCATCAGTGAGAAGACAGGGCCCGAGTACAATGAGCAGTTCTTC	CAISEKTGPEYNEQFF
-	TRBV6-6	TRBJ1-2	many	TGTGCCAGCAGTTACTTGGGGGTGGATGGCTACACCTTC	CASSYLGVDGYTF
-	TRBV7-9	TRBJ1-1	-	TGTGCCAGCAGCCCAGAACCCGGATACACTGAAGCTTTCTTT	CASSPEPGYTEAFF
-	TRBV13	TRBJ2-1	few	TGTGCCACTACCAGGGTATCCTACAATGAGCAGTTCTTC	CATTRVSYNEQFF
-	TRBV7-2	TRBJ2-3	many	TGTGCCAGCAGCTTAGTGACTAGGACTAATACGCAGTATTTT	CASSLVTRTNTQYF
-	TRBV7-9	TRBJ2-1	-	TGTGCCAGCACCTTACCCGTCAGGGCTAGCTGGGACAATGAGCAGTTCTTC	CASTLPVRASWDNEQFF
TRBD1	TRBV20-1	TRBJ1-1	few	TGCAGTGCTAGGAGACAGGGGATTGGCACTGAAGCTTTCTTT	CSARRQGIGTEAFF
TRBD2	TRBV6-4	TRBJ2-1	few	TGTGCCAGCAGTAAACGGGAGGGCCGTGAGCAGTTCTTC	CASSKREGREQFF
TRBD1	TRBV4-1	TRBJ2-7	many	TGCGCCAGCAGCTACGGGACAGGGGAAAGTTACGAGCAGTACTTC	CASSYGTGESYEQYF
TRBD1	TRBV5-1	TRBJ1-3	-	TGCGCCAGCATACAACCCTCTGAAACAGGGGGCTCTGGAAACACCATATATTTT	CASIQPSETGGSGNTIYF
TRBD1	TRBV6-1	TRBJ1-2	few	TGTGCCAGCAGGGGACAGGGAAGGGATGGCTACACCTTC	CASRGQGRDGYTF
TRBD2	TRBV6-5	TRBJ2-5	few	TGTGCCAGCAGTTACTCGGGTAGCGGGGGGGCGGAGACCCAGTACTTC	CASSYSGSGGAETQYF
TRBD2	TRBV9	TRBJ2-7	many	TGTGCCAGCAGCGCGGGACTAGCGGCCTCCTACGAGCAGTACTTC	CASSAGLAASYEQYF
-	TRBV6-5	TRBJ2-1	-	TGTGCCAGCAGTTACCAGCAGGGAGGGGGGGCCAATGAGCAGTTCTTC	CASSYQQGGGANEQFF
-	TRBV10-3	TRBJ1-5	many	TGTGCCATCAGTGGGGGCATCGGGCAGCCCCAGCATTTT	CAISGGIGQPQHF
-	TRBV9	TRBJ2-7	many	TGTGCCAGCAGCGTAGCTGCCCCCTCCTACGAGCAGTACTTC	CASSVAAPSYEQYF